These 15 T cell receptor beta chains were all obtained from the same sample, sequenced in a study of blood T cell repertoires in COVID-19. Generated by immunoSEQ multiplex PCR, the TCRdb table keeps only in-frame clones and is missing some. The data hold some 230,000 clones, with about 81% observed a single time. The sequenced sample was peripheral blood. The receptor set was obtained from an elderly woman with COVID-19, enrolled during active disease.

V usage is TRBV9 and J usage is TRBJ2-3; 7 bases match TRBD2. CDR1 is SGDLS, CDR2 YYNGEE, per germline. The CDR3 is 13 amino acids. The V gene end was trimmed by 1 base and the J gene end by 6 bases; junction bases not matched to a gene: 2. Here the CDR3 DNA reads TGTGCCAGCAGCGTACAACTAGCGGATACGCAGTATTTT. The encoded protein is CASSVQLADTQYF.

This chain links TRBV7-9 with TRBJ2-7; D gene uncertain. Germline V lookup: CDR1 SEHNR, CDR2 FQNEAQ (reference sequence). Trimming pared 6 bases from V and 1 base from J, leaving 10 bases between. The CDR3 covers 13 residues. CDR3 in amino acids: CASSLTISYEQYF. CDR3 in DNA: TGTGCCAGCAGTCTTACTATTTCCTACGAGCAGTACTTC.

The CDR3 reads CASRDLRQGGTEAFF. The CDR3 DNA reads as TGCGCCAGCAGGGACCTTCGACAGGGGGGGACTGAAGCTTTCTTT. This chain connects TRBV5-1 to TRBJ1-1, with TRBD1 matching over 9 bases. The CDR3 is 15 amino acids. Per germline, CDR1 SGHRS and CDR2 YFSETQ. The ends lost 5 bases at V and 5 bases at J; junction bases unmatched: 10.

The chain is built from TRBV28 and TRBJ2-2, with 10 bases matching TRBD2. J was trimmed by 1 base and V by 2 bases; bases with no gene match: 7. The CDR3 length is 18 residues. Germline V gene lookup returns CDR1 MDHEN and CDR2 SYDVKM. This CDR3 reads CASSLNPGTSENTGELFF. Written as DNA, the CDR3 is TGTGCCAGCAGTTTAAACCCTGGGACTAGCGAGAACACCGGGGAGCTGTTTTTT.

This clone was observed a handful of times. This rearrangement joins TRBV5-1 to TRBJ1-2; 9 bases fit TRBD1. J lost 8 bases, V lost 5 bases, and 13 bases had no gene match. CDR3 length: 15 amino acids. Germline V gives CDR1 SGHRS, CDR2 YFSETQ. The CDR3 DNA is TGCGCCAGCAGGAATTTACAGGGGGCTGGGGACGGCTACACCTTC. It specifies CASRNLQGAGDGYTF.

The J gene is TRBJ2-5, the V gene TRBV7-3; weak D call: TRBD1 (6 bases). Germline lookup yields CDR1 SGHTA and CDR2 FQGTGA. Deletions cut 2 bases from V and 5 bases from J, with 9 bases between. This CDR3 region has 13 residues. The chain's CDR3 is CASSLQGRETQYF. The DNA for the CDR3 is TGTGCCAGCAGCTTACAGGGGCGGGAGACCCAGTACTTC.

In this sample, this clone turned up a few times. V and J are TRBV24-1 and TRBJ2-1; a possible D gene is TRBD2 (5 bases). The V end was cut by 1 base, the J end by 7 bases, with 19 bases between. This CDR3 has 17 amino acids. Germline lookup yields CDR1 KGHDR and CDR2 SFDVKD. CDR3 in amino acids: CATSDLDGRGNSNEQFF. DNA of the CDR3: TGTGCCACCAGTGATTTAGACGGGCGAGGGAATTCTAATGAGCAGTTCTTC.

The chain joins TRBV3-1 (or the pseudogene TRBV3-2) to TRBJ1-2; a possible D gene is TRBD1 (6 bases). This CDR3 is 13 amino acids long. V was clipped by 10 bases and J by 4 bases, with 16 bases between them. Germline V gene data show CDR1 as LGHDT and CDR2 as YNNKEL (reference sequence). The CDR3 protein is CATTGLLGYGYTF. The CDR3 nucleotides read TGTGCCACCACAGGGTTGCTAGGCTATGGCTACACCTTC.

This sequence joins TRBV28 and TRBJ2-7, with TRBD2 matching over 8 bases. The CDR3 consists of 15 residues. Germline V gene sequence: CDR1 MDHEN, CDR2 SYDVKM. V shed 5 bases, J shed 0 bases, and the junction held 6 bases outside the gene matches. CDR3 protein: CASSTSGTSSYEQYF. In DNA form, the CDR3 reads TGTGCCAGCAGTACATCCGGGACTAGCTCCTACGAGCAGTACTTC.

The genes are TRBV7-8 and TRBJ2-3; TRBD1 matches 8 bases. V was pared by 4 bases and J by 1 base, with 1 base of the junction left unmatched. The germline V gene has CDR1 SGHVS and CDR2 FQNEAQ. The CDR3 consists of 14 residues. CDR3 bases: TGTGCCAGCAGCTGGGGACAGGGCACAGATACGCAGTATTTT. It yields the protein CASSWGQGTDTQYF.

The rearrangement uses TRBV11-2 and TRBJ1-4; TRBD1 matches at 8 bases. The CDR3 length is 14 residues. V was pared by 5 bases and J by 8 bases, with 7 bases of the junction left unmatched. The germline V gene has CDR1 SGHAT and CDR2 FQNNGV. CDR3: CASSRDRGDEKLFF. In DNA, the CDR3 is TGTGCCAGCAGCCGTGACAGGGGAGACGAAAAACTGTTTTTT.

The V gene is TRBV30, the J gene TRBJ1-1, with D possibly TRBD1 on 5 matching bases. This CDR3 has 12 amino acids. V lost 3 bases to trimming and J lost 7 bases, with 12 bases between them. CDR1 is GTSNPN and CDR2 is SVGIG in the germline V gene (reference sequence). The CDR3 nucleotides are TGTGCCTGGAGGATCCACGGGGGTGAAGCTTTCTTT. Encoded protein: CAWRIHGGEAFF.

The genes are TRBV14 and TRBJ1-5, with 8 bases fitting TRBD1. This CDR3 has 23 residues. J gave up 1 base and V 3 bases, and 26 bases lay outside the gene matches. Germline CDR1 SGHDN, CDR2 FVKESK. CDR3 bases: TGTGCCAGCAGCCATACGACAGGGGAAAGAGGTATCAGTGTACGGGACAGCAATCAGCCCCAGCATTTT. It codes for CASSHTTGERGISVRDSNQPQHF.

The chain recombines TRBV3-1 (or the pseudogene TRBV3-2) with TRBJ1-4; D not certain. Per germline, CDR1 LGHDT and CDR2 YNNKEL (reference sequence). V dropped 4 bases and J dropped 4 bases, with 10 bases sitting between them. This CDR3 comprises 14 residues. The CDR3 spells CASSLQEHNEKLFF. In nucleotides, the CDR3 is TGTGCCAGCAGCCTTCAAGAACATAATGAAAAACTGTTTTTT.

This clone came up once. The chain employs TRBV9 and TRBJ2-3; TRBD2 agrees at 10 bases. The ends lost 4 bases at V and 4 bases at J; junction bases unmatched: 12. This CDR3 spans 17 amino acids. CDR1 SGDLS and CDR2 YYNGEE come from the germline V gene. CDR3 DNA sequence: TGTGCCAGCAGCCCTAGATCGCTAGCGGGAGCACCAGATACGCAGTATTTT. It is translated as CASSPRSLAGAPDTQYF.